The clone carrying this TCR beta chain was observed many times. The data stem from a study of T cells in Graves' hyperthyroidism and ophthalmopathy. The source material, RNA transcripts, was used to amplify TCR beta CDR3 regions. A first-round RT-PCR of the TCR CDR3 used the HTBI primer set. MiXCR was run by TCRdb on the multiplex PCR reads, yielding one entry per CDR3 protein. The sample contains approximately 690,000 distinct CDR3 sequences, more than 14% of which appear only once. The CDR3 extends over 14 amino acids. V was trimmed by 3 bases and J by 5 bases, leaving 14 bases between them. Germline V CDR1 and CDR2: DFQATT, SNEGSKA (reference sequence).

The chain employs TRBV20-1 and TRBJ2-1; a weak D match, TRBD2 (5 bases). Specimen: blood. The sequence came from a woman in her 50s with Graves' ophthalmopathy. CDR3 sequence: CSARGRGANNEQFF. The CDR3 DNA follows: TGCAGTGCTAGGGGTCGGGGAGCCAACAATGAGCAGTTCTTC.